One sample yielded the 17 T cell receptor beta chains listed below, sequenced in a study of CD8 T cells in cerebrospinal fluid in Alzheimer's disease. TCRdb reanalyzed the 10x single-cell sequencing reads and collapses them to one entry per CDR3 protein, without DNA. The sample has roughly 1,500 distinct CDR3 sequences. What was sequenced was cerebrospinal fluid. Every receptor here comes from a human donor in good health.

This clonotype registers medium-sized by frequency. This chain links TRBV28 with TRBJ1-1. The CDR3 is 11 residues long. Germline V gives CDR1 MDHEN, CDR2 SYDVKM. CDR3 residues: CASSVNTEAFF.

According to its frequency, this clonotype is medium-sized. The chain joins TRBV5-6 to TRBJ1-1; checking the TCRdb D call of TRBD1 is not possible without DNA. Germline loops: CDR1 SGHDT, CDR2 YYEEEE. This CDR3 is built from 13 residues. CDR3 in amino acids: CASSADRMGEAFF.

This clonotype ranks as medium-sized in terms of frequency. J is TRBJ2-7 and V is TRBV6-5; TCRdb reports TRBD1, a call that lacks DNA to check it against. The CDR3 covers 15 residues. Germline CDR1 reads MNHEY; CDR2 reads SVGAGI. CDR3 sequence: CASSAPGQGEYEQYF.

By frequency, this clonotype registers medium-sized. The CDR3 region is CASSVGTVQETQYF. The chain combines TRBV9 with TRBJ2-5; there is no DNA to check the TCRdb D call of TRBD1. Germline loops: CDR1 SGDLS, CDR2 YYNGEE. The CDR3 loop spans 14 amino acids.

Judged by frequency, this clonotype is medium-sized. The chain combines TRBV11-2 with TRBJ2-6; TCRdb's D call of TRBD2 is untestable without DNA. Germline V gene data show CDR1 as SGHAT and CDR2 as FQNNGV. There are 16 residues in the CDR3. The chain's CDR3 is CASSLLAWKGANVLTF.

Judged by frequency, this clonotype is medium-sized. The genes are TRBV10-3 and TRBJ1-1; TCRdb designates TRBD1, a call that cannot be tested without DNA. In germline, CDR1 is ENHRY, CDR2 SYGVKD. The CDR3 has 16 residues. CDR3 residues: CAISATDRGQVDEAFF.

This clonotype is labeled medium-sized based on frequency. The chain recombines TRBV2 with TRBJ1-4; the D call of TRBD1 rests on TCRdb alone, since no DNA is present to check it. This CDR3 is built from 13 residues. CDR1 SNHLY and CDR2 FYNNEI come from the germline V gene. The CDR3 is CASSWTGYEKLFF.

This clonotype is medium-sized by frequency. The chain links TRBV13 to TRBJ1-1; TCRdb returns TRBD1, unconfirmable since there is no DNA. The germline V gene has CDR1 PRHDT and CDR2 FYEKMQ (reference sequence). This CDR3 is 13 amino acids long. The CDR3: CASSLRDRTEAFF. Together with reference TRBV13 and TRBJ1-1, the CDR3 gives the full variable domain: AAGVIQSPRHLIKEKRETATLKCYPIPRHDTVYWYQQGPGQDPQFLISFYEKMQSDKGSIPDRFSAQQFSDYHSELNMSSLELGDSALYFCASSLRDRTEAFFGQGTRLTVV.

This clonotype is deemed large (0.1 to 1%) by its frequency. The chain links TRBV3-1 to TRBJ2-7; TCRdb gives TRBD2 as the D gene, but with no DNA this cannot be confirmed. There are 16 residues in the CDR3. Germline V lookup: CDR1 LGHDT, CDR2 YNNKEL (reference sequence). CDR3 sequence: CASSQDRREAAYEQYF.

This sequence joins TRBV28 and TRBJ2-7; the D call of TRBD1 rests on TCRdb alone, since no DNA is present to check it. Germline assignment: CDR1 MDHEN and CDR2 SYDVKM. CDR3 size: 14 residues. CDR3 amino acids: CASSPLRGDGEQYF.

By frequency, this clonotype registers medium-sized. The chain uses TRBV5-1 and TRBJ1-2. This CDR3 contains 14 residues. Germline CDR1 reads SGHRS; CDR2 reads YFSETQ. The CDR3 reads CASSLGTGFFDYTF. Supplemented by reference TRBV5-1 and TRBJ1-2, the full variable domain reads KAGVTQTPRYLIKTRGQQVTLSCSPISGHRSVSWYQQTPGQGLQFLFEYFSETQRNKGNFPGRFSGRQFSNSRSEMNVSTLELGDSALYLCASSLGTGFFDYTFGSGTRLTVV.

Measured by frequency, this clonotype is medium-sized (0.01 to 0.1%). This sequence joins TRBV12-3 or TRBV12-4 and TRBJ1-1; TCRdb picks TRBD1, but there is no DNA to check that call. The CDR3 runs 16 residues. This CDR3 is CASSLGGDSWNTEAFF.

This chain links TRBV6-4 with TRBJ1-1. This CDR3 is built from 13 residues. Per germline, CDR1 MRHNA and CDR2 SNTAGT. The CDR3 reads CASSVGGDTEAFF.

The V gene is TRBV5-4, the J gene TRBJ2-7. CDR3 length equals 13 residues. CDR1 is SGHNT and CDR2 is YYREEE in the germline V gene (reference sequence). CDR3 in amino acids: CASSSDRGYEQYF.

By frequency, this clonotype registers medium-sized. CDR3 sequence: CASSAGTGGGEQYF. The rearrangement links TRBV5-1 to TRBJ2-7; TCRdb outputs TRBD1, but without DNA this stays unchecked. The germline V gene encodes CDR1 SGHRS and CDR2 YFSETQ. This CDR3 is built from 14 residues.

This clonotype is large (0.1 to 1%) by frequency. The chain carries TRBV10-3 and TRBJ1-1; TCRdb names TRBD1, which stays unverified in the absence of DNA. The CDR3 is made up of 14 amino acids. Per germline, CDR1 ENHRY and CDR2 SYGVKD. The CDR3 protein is CAISEPGGNTEAFF.

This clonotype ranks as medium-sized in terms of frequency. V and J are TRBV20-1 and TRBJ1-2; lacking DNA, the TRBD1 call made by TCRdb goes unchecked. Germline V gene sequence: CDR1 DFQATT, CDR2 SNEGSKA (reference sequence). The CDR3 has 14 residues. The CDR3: CSAVPVDGSYGYTF.